Given below is one TCR beta chain in context. What it recognizes is unknown. Germline V gives CDR1 SQVTM, CDR2 ANQGSEA. The CDR3 sequence is 13 residues long. V lost 3 bases, J lost 3 bases, and 12 bases lay in between. The assay was run at survey level. TCRdb's table, derived via immunoSEQ multiplex PCR, lists solely in-frame clones and lacks some. The sample has about 60,000 clones, around 87% seen once. The sample originates from a study of pediatric ulcerative colitis. Study observations and caveats: Two patients had blood samples with substantially reduced template counts.

Material: blood. The origin of this receptor is a boy aged 5-17 years who was a control in a study of pediatric ulcerative colitis. The rearrangement links TRBV29-1 to TRBJ2-7; D unclear. The CDR3, as DNA: TGCAGCGTTGATTTGGCAAATTACTACGAGCAGTACTTC. This encodes CSVDLANYYEQYF.